This passage covers 6 T cell receptor beta chains from one sample sequenced in a study of radiotherapy plus CTLA-4 blockade in lung cancer. This table comes from immunoSEQ multiplex PCR, and its TCRdb copy is limited to in-frame clones, with some not included. The repertoire holds some 110,000 clones, about four fifths seen once, with 3% to 4% in the top ten. The sequencing used peripheral blood, collected from a patient treated with radiotherapy plus ipilimumab. These TCRs come from a human donor with non-small cell lung cancer that progressed on radiotherapy plus ipilimumab. Some clones in this sample may be carry-over from other donors' samples.

CDR3 nucleotides: TGTGCCAGCAGCGCCGGAGGGTGGGGACCAAACACCGGGGAGCTGTTTTTT. Its translation is CASSAGGWGPNTGELFF. This rearrangement joins TRBV9 to TRBJ2-2, with a possible D match to TRBD2 (6 bases). CDR3 length: 17 amino acids. V was shortened by 3 bases and J by 2 bases, with 17 bases between the two germline ends. Germline-derived CDR1 and CDR2 are SGDLS and YYNGEE.

The V and J genes are TRBV9 and TRBJ2-7, with TRBD1 as a possible D gene (6 bases). Deletions cut 3 bases from V and 3 bases from J, with 16 bases between. CDR3 length: 15 residues. Per the germline V gene, CDR1 is SGDLS and CDR2 is YYNGEE. The CDR3 loop is CASSAHLDSGYEQYF. CDR3 nucleotides: TGTGCCAGCAGCGCCCATTTGGACAGCGGCTACGAGCAGTACTTC.

This chain uses TRBV6-4 with TRBJ2-3; 12 positions match TRBD2. Germline values: CDR1 MRHNA, CDR2 SNTAGT. The CDR3 has 15 amino acids. Germline trimming cut 2 bases from V and 6 bases from J; bases unmatched to any gene: 3. CDR3 sequence (DNA): TGTGCCAGCAGTGACGCTAGCGGGGGGGCCGATACGCAGTATTTT. It codes for CASSDASGGADTQYF.

J is TRBJ2-3 and V is TRBV28; 12 bases fit TRBD2. V lost 5 bases and J lost 7; bases outside the gene matches: 7. The V gene's germline CDR1 is MDHEN and CDR2 SYDVKM. The CDR3 sequence is 15 residues long. Here the CDR3 DNA reads TGTGCCAGCAGTGTTTCTAGCGGGGGGGCGAATACGCAGTATTTT. It encodes CASSVSSGGANTQYF.

The J gene is TRBJ2-7, the V gene TRBV5-6; D is perhaps TRBD1 (6 bases). The V gene lost 0 bases and the J gene lost 3 bases, with 10 bases spanning the gap. Germline CDR1 is SGHDT and CDR2 is YYEEEE. The CDR3 is made up of 14 amino acids. CDR3 residues: CASSLEDSFYEQYF. The CDR3 DNA is TGTGCCAGCAGCTTGGAGGACAGCTTCTACGAGCAGTACTTC.

The chain links TRBV7-2 to TRBJ2-7; 8 bases agree with TRBD2. This CDR3 has 16 amino acids. The ends lost 3 bases at V and 3 bases at J; junction bases unmatched: 10. Germline CDR1 is SGHTA and CDR2 is FQGNSA. CDR3 amino acids: CASSLRVAGFFYEQYF. CDR3 DNA sequence: TGTGCCAGCAGCTTGCGTGTAGCGGGGTTCTTCTACGAGCAGTACTTC.